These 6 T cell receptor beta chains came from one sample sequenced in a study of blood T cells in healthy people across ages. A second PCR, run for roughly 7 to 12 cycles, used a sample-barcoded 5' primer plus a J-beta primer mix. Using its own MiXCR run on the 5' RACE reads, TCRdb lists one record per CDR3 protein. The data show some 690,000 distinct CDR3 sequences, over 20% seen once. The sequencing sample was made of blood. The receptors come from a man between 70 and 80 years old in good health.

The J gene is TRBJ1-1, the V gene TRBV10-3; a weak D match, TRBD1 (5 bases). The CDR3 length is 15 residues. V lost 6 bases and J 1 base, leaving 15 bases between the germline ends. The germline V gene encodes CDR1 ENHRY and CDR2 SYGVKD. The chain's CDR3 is CAIRTGATENTEAFF. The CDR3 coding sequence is TGTGCCATCAGGACGGGTGCGACAGAGAACACTGAAGCTTTCTTT.

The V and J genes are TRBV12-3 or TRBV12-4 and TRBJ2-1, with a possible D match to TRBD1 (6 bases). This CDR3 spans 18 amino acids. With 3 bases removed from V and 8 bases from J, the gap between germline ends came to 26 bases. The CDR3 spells CASSFKTQGFLYNDEQFF. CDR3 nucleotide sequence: TGTGCCAGCAGTTTTAAGACACAGGGATTCCTCTACAATGATGAGCAGTTCTTC.

The CDR3 nucleotides read TGTGCCACCAGCAGAGGCGCCTCTGGGGCCAACGTCCTGACTTTC. It codes for CATSRGASGANVLTF. The V gene is TRBV15, the J gene TRBJ2-6; no clear D. The length of the CDR3 is 15 residues. Trimming cost V 1 base and J 0 bases, with 4 bases left between them. Germline CDR1 reads LNHNV; CDR2 reads YYDKDF (reference sequence).

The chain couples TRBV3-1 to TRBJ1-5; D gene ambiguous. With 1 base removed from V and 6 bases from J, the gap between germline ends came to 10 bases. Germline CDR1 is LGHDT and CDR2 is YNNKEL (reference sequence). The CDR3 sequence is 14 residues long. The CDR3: CASSQGRVGQPQHF. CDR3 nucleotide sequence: TGTGCCAGCAGCCAAGGAAGGGTGGGTCAGCCCCAGCATTTT.

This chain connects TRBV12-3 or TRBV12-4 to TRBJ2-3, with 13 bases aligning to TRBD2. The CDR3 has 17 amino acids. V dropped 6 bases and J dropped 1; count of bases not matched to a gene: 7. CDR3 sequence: CASRGLAGVRGTDTQYF. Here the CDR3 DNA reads TGTGCCAGCAGAGGACTAGCGGGGGTACGGGGCACAGATACGCAGTATTTT.

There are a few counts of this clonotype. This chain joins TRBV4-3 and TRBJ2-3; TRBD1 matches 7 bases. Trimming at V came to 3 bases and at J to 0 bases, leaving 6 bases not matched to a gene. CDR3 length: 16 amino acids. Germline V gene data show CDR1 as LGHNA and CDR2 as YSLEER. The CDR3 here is CASSQLGQVSTDTQYF. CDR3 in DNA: TGCGCCAGCAGCCAGCTAGGACAGGTTAGCACAGATACGCAGTATTTT.